Below, 10 T cell receptor beta chains from the same sample are listed, as sequenced in a study of cytomegalovirus exposure and HLA in healthy donors. Repertoires were generated with immunoSEQ multiplex PCR, while TCRdb's copy carries only in-frame clones and drops some. Among approximately 280,000 clones, roughly 90% were seen once, and the ten largest hold roughly 0.93%. Sequencing used PBMCs. The receptors were gathered from a young woman in good health and CMV-seronegative.

This chain links TRBV11-2 with TRBJ2-7, with 10 bases lining up with TRBD2. The CDR3 spans 16 residues. CDR1 and CDR2 (germline): SGHAT, FQNNGV. Trimming removed 5 bases from V and 3 bases from J; junction bases left unmatched: 10. The CDR3 nucleotides read TGTGCCAGCAGCCGAATAGCGGGAGGCTTAATCTACGAGCAGTACTTC. Protein sequence: CASSRIAGGLIYEQYF.

The chain links TRBV5-1 to TRBJ1-2; perhaps TRBD1 as D (5 bases). CDR1 SGHRS and CDR2 YFSETQ come from the germline V gene. This CDR3 region has 14 residues. Trimming left V 5 bases short and J 4 bases short, with 15 bases between. The CDR3 loop is CASRKETDFYGYTF. The CDR3 DNA reads TGCGCCAGCAGAAAAGAGACAGACTTCTATGGCTACACCTTC.

The chain is built from TRBV5-1 and TRBJ2-7; TRBD2 agrees at 9 bases. CDR1 is SGHRS and CDR2 is YFSETQ in the germline V gene. V lost 2 bases to trimming and J lost 6 bases; unmatched junction nucleotides: 9. CDR3 length: 15 amino acids. The CDR3 spells CASSLAGGPESEQYF. The CDR3 region has the DNA TGCGCCAGCAGCTTAGCGGGGGGACCAGAAAGCGAGCAGTACTTC.

V gene TRBV7-6 combines with J gene TRBJ2-7; 8 bases are a match to TRBD1. Germline V lookup: CDR1 SGHVS, CDR2 FNYEAQ. CDR3 length: 15 residues. V trimming: 2 bases; J trimming: 3 bases; junction bases outside the gene matches: 6. CDR3 bases: TGTGCCAGCAGCTTATCACCAGGGGGCGACTACGAGCAGTACTTC. This codes for CASSLSPGGDYEQYF. The full variable domain, in which reference TRBV7-6 and TRBJ2-7 provide the parts outside the CDR3, is GAGVSQSPRYKVTKRGQDVALRCDPISGHVSLYWYRQALGQGPEFLTYFNYEAQQDKSGLPNDRFSAERPEGSISTLTIQRTEQRDSAMYRCASSLSPGGDYEQYFGPGTRLTVT.

This chain uses TRBV25-1 with TRBJ1-5, with D perhaps matching TRBD1 (6 bases). V was shortened by 3 bases and J by 11 bases, with 8 bases between the two germline ends. Looked up from germline, CDR1 is MGHDK and CDR2 is SYGVNS. The CDR3 runs 11 residues. The CDR3 sequence: CASSDRGTQHF. In DNA, the CDR3 is TGTGCCAGCAGTGATAGGGGGACCCAGCATTTT.

This clone is a singleton in its sample. This chain links TRBV6-6 with TRBJ1-1; TRBD1 aligns across 10 bases. Trimming took 6 bases from V and 4 from J; bases not matched to a gene: 5. The CDR3 spans 14 residues. Germline CDR1 reads MNHNY; CDR2 reads SVGAGI (reference sequence). CDR3 protein: CASRETGGGTEAFF. As DNA, the CDR3 is TGTGCCAGCAGGGAGACAGGGGGCGGCACTGAAGCTTTCTTT.

V and J are TRBV11-2 and TRBJ1-3, with 9 bases matching TRBD1. Unmatched junction bases numbered 3, after V lost 2 bases and J lost 4 bases. The CDR3 is 15 residues long. Per the germline V gene, CDR1 is SGHAT and CDR2 is FQNNGV. The CDR3 protein is CASSLNRGPGNTIYF. The CDR3 DNA is TGTGCCAGCAGCTTAAACAGGGGGCCCGGAAACACCATATATTTT.

V and J are TRBV10-1 and TRBJ2-2; the D is unclear. There are 13 residues in the CDR3. CDR1 WNHNN and CDR2 SYGVQD come from the germline V gene (reference sequence). V was trimmed by 2 bases and J by 6 bases, leaving 7 bases between them. CDR3 DNA: TGCGCCAGCAGTGAGACAATTGCCGGGGAGCTGTTTTTT. Translating gives CASSETIAGELFF.

The chain couples TRBV5-4 to TRBJ2-3; TRBD2 agrees at 8 bases. With 3 bases clipped from V and 6 bases from J, the junction kept 3 bases outside the gene matches. Looked up from germline, CDR1 is SGHNT and CDR2 is YYREEE (reference sequence). This CDR3 has 13 residues. As DNA, the CDR3 is TGTGCCAGCAGCTCAACTAGCGGCGATACGCAGTATTTT. Its protein product is CASSSTSGDTQYF.

The CDR3 DNA is TGTGCCAGCTCACGAACTAGCGGGAGTCAATACGAGCAGTACTTC. Translated: CASSRTSGSQYEQYF. The V and J genes are TRBV18 and TRBJ2-7; 11 bases align to TRBD2. Unmatched junction bases numbered 6, after V lost 4 bases and J lost 4 bases. The CDR3 spans 15 residues. Germline CDR1 reads KGHSH; CDR2 reads LQKENI.